One T cell receptor (beta chain) is described in this entry. The antigen remains unidentified. The data originate from a study of cytomegalovirus exposure and HLA in healthy donors. The PCR was carried out with 60 Vbeta primers and 13 Jbeta primers. Data came from immunoSEQ multiplex PCR; TCRdb stores just in-frame clones and leaves some out. The repertoire holds about 150,000 clones, about 68% seen once, with 1.5% to 2% in the top ten. Broader study findings: Solely CMV serostatus was available to characterize immune exposure.

The sequenced sample consisted of PBMCs. This receptor was obtained from a human donor in good health.

The CDR3 is CASSLSMTGTSYEQYF. As DNA, the CDR3 is TGTGCCAGCAGCCTATCCATGACAGGTACCTCCTACGAGCAGTACTTC. This chain connects TRBV7-2 to TRBJ2-7, with D maybe TRBD1 (6 bases). Trimming took off 5 bases at V and 0 bases at J, with 17 bases between the two ends. The CDR3 consists of 16 residues. Per the germline V gene, CDR1 is SGHTA and CDR2 is FQGNSA.